These 5 T cell receptor beta chains were sequenced from one sample in a study of shared clonotypes between healthy human individuals. Libraries were prepared by immunoSEQ multiplex PCR; TCRdb keeps only in-frame clonotypes and omits some of them. The table records roughly 2,000,000 clones, 85% to 95% of them present only once. Naivety among CD8 cells was defined by CD45RO negativity and positive CCR7 selection, thereby excluding terminally differentiated effector memory CD45RA+ cells. Material: naive CD8+ T cells sorted from blood. The receptors derive from a man aged 18 to 35 in good health.

The chain couples TRBV10-1 to TRBJ2-1; maybe TRBD2 (6 bases). The CDR3 totals 16 residues. V dropped 2 bases and J dropped 0 bases, with 11 bases sitting between them. CDR1 and CDR2 from the germline V gene are WNHNN and SYGVQD (reference sequence). In DNA, the CDR3 is TGCGCCAGCAGTGAGCGACGGGGGTCCTCCTACAATGAGCAGTTCTTC. Protein product: CASSERRGSSYNEQFF.

V is TRBV5-1 and J is TRBJ2-1; 7 bases map to TRBD1. CDR3 length: 15 residues. The J segment lost 2 bases and the V segment lost 1 base, leaving 3 bases of the junction unmatched. Germline-derived CDR1 and CDR2 are SGHRS and YFSETQ. CDR3 in DNA: TGCGCCAGCAGCTTGTATACAGGGGCCTACAATGAGCAGTTCTTC. Amino acids: CASSLYTGAYNEQFF.

The chain joins TRBV21-1 to TRBJ2-7; TRBD1, as called in the table, went unchecked against the DNA. TRBV21-1 is a recognized pseudogene. This CDR3 comprises 14 residues. CDR3 sequence: CASSKDGRGISTYF. The CDR3 DNA is TGTGCCAGCAGCAAAGATGGCAGGGGGATCAGCACATACTTC.

The rearrangement joins TRBV7-2 to TRBJ2-7; D remains unclear. Germline V lookup: CDR1 SGHTA, CDR2 FQGNSA. This CDR3 region has 14 residues. The germline V and J ends were trimmed by 4 bases and 0 bases, with 10 bases remaining between them. The CDR3 spells CASSYGTSSYEQYF. DNA of the CDR3: TGTGCCAGCAGCTACGGAACGAGCTCCTACGAGCAGTACTTC.

This rearrangement joins TRBV10-2 to TRBJ2-7; TRBD2 aligns across 12 bases. From germline, CDR1 is WSHSY and CDR2 SAAADI. Trimming at V came to 6 bases and at J to 2 bases, leaving 5 bases not matched to a gene. This CDR3 is built from 15 residues. The CDR3 spells CASRGTSGSTYEQYF. The CDR3 DNA reads TGCGCCAGCAGAGGGACTAGCGGGTCCACCTACGAGCAGTACTTC.